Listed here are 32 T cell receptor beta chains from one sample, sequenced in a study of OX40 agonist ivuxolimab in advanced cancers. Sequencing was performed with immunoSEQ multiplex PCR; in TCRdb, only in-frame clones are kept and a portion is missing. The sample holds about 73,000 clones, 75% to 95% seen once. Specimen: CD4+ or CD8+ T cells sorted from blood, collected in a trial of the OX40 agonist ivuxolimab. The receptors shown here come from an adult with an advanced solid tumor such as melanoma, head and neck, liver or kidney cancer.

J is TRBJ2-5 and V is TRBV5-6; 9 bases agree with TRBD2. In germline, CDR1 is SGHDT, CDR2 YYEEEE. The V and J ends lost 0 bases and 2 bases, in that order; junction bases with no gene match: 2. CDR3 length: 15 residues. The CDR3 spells CASSLVSGGQETQYF. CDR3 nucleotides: TGTGCCAGCAGCTTGGTCAGCGGGGGGCAAGAGACCCAGTACTTC.

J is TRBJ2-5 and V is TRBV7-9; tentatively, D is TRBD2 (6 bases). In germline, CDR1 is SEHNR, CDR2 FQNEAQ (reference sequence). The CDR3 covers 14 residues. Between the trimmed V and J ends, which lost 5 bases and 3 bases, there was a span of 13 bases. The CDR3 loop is CASSLGLAEETQYF. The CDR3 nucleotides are TGTGCCAGCAGCCTGGGATTAGCGGAAGAGACCCAGTACTTC.

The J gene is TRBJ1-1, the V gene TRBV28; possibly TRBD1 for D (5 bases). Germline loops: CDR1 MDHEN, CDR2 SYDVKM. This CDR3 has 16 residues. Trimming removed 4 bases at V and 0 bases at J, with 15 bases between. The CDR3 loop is CASSSGLQGMNTEAFF. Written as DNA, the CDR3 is TGTGCCAGCAGTTCTGGCCTTCAGGGCATGAACACTGAAGCTTTCTTT.

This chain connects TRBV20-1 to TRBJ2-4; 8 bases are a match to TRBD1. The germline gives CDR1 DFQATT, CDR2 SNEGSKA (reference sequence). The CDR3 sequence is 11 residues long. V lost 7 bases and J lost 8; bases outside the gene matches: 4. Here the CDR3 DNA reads TGCAGTGTTCAGGGGGCCGACATTCAGTACTTC. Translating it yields CSVQGADIQYF.

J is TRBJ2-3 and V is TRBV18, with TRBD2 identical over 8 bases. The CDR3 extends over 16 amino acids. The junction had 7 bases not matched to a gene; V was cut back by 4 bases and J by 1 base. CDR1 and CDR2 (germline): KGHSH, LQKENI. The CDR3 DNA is TGTGCCAGCTCACTCCAAAGCGGGAGCGGCACAGATACGCAGTATTTT. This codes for CASSLQSGSGTDTQYF.

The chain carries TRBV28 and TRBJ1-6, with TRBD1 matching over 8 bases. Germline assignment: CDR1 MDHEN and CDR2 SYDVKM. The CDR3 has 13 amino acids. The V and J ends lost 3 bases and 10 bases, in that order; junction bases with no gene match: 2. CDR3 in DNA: TGTGCCAGCAGTTTTTACAGGGGGTCACCCCTCCACTTT. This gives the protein CASSFYRGSPLHF. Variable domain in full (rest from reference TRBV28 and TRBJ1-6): DVKVTQSSRYLVKRTGEKVFLECVQDMDHENMFWYRQDPGLGLRLIYFSYDVKMKEKGDIPEGYSVSREKKERFSLILESASTNQTSMYLCASSFYRGSPLHFGNGTRLTVT.

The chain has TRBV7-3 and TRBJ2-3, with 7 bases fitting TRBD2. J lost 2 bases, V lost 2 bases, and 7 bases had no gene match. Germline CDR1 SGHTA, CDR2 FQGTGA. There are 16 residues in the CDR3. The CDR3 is CASSLGLGVPTDTQYF. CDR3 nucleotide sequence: TGTGCCAGCAGCTTAGGACTAGGAGTCCCCACAGATACGCAGTATTTT.

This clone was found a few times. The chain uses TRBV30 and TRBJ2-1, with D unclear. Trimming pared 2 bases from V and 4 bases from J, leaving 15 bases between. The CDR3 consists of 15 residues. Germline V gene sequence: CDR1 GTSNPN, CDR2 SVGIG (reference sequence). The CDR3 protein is CAWSPRRLGYNEQFF. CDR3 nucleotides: TGTGCCTGGAGTCCCCGACGTCTGGGATACAATGAGCAGTTCTTC.

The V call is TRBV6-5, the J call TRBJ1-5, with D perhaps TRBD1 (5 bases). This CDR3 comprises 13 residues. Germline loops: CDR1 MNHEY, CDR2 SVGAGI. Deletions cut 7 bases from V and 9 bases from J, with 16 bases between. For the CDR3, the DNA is TGTGCCAGCACTCAACATGGGACGGGGCCCCAGCATTTT. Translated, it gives CASTQHGTGPQHF.

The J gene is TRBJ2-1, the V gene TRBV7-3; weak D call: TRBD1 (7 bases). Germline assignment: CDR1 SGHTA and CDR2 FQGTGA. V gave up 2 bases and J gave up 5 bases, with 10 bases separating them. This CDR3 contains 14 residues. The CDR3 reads CASSLRRGHNEQFF. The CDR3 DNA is TGTGCCAGCAGCTTACGGAGGGGGCACAATGAGCAGTTCTTC.

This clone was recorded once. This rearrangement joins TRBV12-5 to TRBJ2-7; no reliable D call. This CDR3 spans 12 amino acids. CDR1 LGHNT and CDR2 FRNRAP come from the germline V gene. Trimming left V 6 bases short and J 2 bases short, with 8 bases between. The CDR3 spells CASGPDTYEQYF. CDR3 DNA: TGTGCTAGTGGCCCAGACACCTACGAGCAGTACTTC.

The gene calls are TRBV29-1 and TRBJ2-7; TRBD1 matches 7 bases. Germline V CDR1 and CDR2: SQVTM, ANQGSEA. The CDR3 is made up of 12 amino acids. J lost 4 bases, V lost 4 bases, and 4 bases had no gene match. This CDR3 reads CSVVQDRYEQYF. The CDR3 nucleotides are TGCAGCGTTGTACAGGACAGGTACGAGCAGTACTTC.

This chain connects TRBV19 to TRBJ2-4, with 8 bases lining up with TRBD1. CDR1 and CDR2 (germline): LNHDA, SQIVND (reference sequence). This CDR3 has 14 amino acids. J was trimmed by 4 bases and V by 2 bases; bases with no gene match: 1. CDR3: CASSITGGKNIQYF. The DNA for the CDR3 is TGTGCCAGTAGTATAACAGGGGGGAAAAACATTCAGTACTTC.

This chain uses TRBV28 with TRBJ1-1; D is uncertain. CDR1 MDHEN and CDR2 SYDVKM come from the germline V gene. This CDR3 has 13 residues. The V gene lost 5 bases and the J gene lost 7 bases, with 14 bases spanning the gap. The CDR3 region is CASSGRPGDEAFF. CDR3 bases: TGTGCCAGCAGTGGGCGACCTGGGGATGAAGCTTTCTTT.

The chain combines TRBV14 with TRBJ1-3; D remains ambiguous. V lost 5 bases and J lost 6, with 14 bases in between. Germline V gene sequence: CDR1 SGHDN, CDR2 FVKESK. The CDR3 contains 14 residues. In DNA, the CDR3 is TGTGCCAGCAGCGAAAGGACGAGTTTAAACACCATATATTTT. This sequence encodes CASSERTSLNTIYF.

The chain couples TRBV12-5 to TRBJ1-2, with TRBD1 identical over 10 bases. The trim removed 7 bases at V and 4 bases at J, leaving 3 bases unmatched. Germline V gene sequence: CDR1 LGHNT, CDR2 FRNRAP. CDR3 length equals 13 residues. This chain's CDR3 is CASARDRGYGYTF. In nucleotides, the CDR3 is TGTGCTAGTGCCCGGGACAGGGGCTATGGCTACACCTTC.

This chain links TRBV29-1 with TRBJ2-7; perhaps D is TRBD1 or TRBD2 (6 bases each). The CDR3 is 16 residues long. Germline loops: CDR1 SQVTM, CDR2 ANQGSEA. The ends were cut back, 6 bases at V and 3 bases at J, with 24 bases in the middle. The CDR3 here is CSVSRVGGRKVYEQYF. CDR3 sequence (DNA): TGCAGCGTGTCCCGTGTAGGGGGGAGAAAGGTCTACGAGCAGTACTTC.

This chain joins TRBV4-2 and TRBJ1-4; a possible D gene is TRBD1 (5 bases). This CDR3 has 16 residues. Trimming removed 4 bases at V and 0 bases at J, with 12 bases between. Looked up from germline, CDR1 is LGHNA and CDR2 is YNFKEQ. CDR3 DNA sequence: TGTGCCAGCAGCCCAAGGGAGGGGACAACTAATGAAAAACTGTTTTTT. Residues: CASSPREGTTNEKLFF.

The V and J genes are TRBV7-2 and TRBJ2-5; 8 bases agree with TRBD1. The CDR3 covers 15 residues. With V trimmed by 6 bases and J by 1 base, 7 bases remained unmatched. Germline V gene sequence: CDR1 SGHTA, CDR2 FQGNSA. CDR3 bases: TGTGCCAGCAGTACAGGGGGAATGATCCAAGAGACCCAGTACTTC. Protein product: CASSTGGMIQETQYF.

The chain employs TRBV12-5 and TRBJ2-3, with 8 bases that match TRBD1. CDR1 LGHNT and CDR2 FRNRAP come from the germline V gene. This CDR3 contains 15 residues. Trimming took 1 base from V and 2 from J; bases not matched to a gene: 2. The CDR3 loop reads CASGLGQGHTDTQYF. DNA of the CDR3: TGTGCTAGTGGTTTGGGACAGGGGCACACAGATACGCAGTATTTT.

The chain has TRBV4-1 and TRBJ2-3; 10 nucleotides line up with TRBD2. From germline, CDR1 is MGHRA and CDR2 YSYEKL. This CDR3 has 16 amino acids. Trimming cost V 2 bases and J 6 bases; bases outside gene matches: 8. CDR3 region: CASSQRLAGEGDTQYF. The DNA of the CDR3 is TGCGCCAGCAGCCAAAGGCTAGCGGGAGAGGGTGATACGCAGTATTTT.

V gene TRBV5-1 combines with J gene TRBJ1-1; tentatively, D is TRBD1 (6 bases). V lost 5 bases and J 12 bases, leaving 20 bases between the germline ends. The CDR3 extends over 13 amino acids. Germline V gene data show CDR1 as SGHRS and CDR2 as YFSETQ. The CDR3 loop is CASRNGGKGDPFF. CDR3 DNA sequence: TGCGCCAGCAGGAACGGGGGGAAGGGGGACCCTTTCTTT.

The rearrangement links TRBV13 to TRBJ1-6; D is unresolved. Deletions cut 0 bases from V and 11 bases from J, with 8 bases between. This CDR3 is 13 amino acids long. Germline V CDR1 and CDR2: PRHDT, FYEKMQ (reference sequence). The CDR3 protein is CASSLGLKTPLHF. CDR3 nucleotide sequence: TGTGCCAGCAGCTTAGGCCTCAAAACACCCCTCCACTTT.

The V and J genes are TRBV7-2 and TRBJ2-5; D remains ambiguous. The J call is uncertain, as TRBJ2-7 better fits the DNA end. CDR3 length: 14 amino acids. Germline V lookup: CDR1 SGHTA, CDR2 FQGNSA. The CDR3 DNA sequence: TGTGCCAGCAGCTTAGGCTCCTCCATCTACGAGCAGTACTTC. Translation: CASSLGSSIYEQYF.

In DNA form, the CDR3 reads TGCGCCAGCAGCGGGGGACGGGCTGAAGCTTTCTTT. Its protein product is CASSGGRAEAFF. The chain recombines TRBV5-1 with TRBJ1-1; a possible D gene is TRBD1 (5 bases). From germline, CDR1 is SGHRS and CDR2 YFSETQ. The CDR3 extends over 12 amino acids. V shed 4 bases and J shed 6 bases, with 10 bases lying between them.

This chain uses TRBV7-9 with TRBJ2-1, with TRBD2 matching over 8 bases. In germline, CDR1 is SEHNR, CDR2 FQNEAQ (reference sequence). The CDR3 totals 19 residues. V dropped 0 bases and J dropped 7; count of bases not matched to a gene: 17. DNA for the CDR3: TGTGCCAGCAGCTTAGCCCCTCGGGGGCGAGCGGGAGATAGGAATGAGCAGTTCTTC. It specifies CASSLAPRGRAGDRNEQFF.

CDR3 sequence (DNA): TGTGCCAGCAGCTTAGTAGACAGCTCTGGAAACACCATATATTTT. Amino acid sequence: CASSLVDSSGNTIYF. This chain uses TRBV7-2 with TRBJ1-3, with a weak D call TRBD1 (5 bases). This CDR3 comprises 15 residues. Trimming removed 1 base from V and 0 bases from J, with 7 bases in between. CDR1 is SGHTA, CDR2 FQGNSA, per germline.

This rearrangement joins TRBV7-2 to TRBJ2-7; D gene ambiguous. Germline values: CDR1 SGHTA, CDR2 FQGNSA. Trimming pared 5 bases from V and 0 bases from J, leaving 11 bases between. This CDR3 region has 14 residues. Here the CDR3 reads CASSPASSSYEQYF. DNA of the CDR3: TGTGCCAGCAGCCCCGCATCCAGCTCCTACGAGCAGTACTTC.

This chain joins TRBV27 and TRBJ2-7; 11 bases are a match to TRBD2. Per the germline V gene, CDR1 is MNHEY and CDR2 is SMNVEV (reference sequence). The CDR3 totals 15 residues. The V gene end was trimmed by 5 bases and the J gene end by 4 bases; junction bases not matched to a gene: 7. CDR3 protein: CASSMTWTSGYEQYF. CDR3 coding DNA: TGTGCCAGCAGTATGACCTGGACTAGCGGGTACGAGCAGTACTTC.

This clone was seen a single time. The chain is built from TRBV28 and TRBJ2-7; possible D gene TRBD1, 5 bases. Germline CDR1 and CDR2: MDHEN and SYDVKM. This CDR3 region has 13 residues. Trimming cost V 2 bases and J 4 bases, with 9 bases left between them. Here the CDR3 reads CASSLNAGYEQYF. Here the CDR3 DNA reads TGTGCCAGCAGTTTAAATGCAGGGTACGAGCAGTACTTC.

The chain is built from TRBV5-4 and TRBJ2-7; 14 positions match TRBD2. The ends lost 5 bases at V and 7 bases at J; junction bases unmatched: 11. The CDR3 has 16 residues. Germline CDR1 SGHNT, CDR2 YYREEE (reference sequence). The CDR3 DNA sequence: TGTGCCAGCAGTTCCGGGACTAGCGGGAGATATAGTGAGCAGTACTTC. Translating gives CASSSGTSGRYSEQYF.

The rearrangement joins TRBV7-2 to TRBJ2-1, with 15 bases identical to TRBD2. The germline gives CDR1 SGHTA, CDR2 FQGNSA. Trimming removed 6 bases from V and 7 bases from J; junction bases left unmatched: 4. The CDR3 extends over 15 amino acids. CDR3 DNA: TGTGCCAGCAGGCCCGGGACTAGCGGGAGGAATGAGCAGTTCTTC. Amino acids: CASRPGTSGRNEQFF.